The 16 T cell receptor beta chains below were found in one sample sequenced in a study of blood T cell repertoires in COVID-19. Sequencing used immunoSEQ multiplex PCR; TCRdb keeps in-frame clones, though not all of them. The sample includes 150,000 to 200,000 clones, more than 65% of them seen just once. The specimen was PBMCs or T cells enriched from blood (not recorded which). All receptors come from a man aged 50 or older who had recovered from COVID-19.

The chain employs TRBV19 and TRBJ1-1, with unresolved D. The CDR3 runs 14 residues. Trimming took off 4 bases at V and 0 bases at J, with 9 bases between the two ends. Looked up from germline, CDR1 is LNHDA and CDR2 is SQIVND (reference sequence). The CDR3 DNA is TGTGCCAGTAGTACGCGACACCTGAACACTGAAGCTTTCTTT. Translated: CASSTRHLNTEAFF.

J is TRBJ2-5 and V is TRBV4-1; 8 bases map to TRBD2. Unmatched junction bases numbered 14, after V lost 4 bases and J lost 1 base. Germline values: CDR1 MGHRA, CDR2 YSYEKL. This CDR3 has 18 amino acids. CDR3 region: CASSPLIVSGGAQETQYF. In nucleotides, the CDR3 is TGCGCCAGCAGCCCCCTGATCGTAAGCGGGGGAGCCCAAGAGACCCAGTACTTC.

V usage is TRBV27 and J usage is TRBJ1-6; 7 bases map to TRBD1. CDR1 is MNHEY and CDR2 is SMNVEV in the germline V gene (reference sequence). The CDR3 length is 15 residues. The V gene end was trimmed by 6 bases and the J gene end by 6 bases; junction bases not matched to a gene: 8. The CDR3 DNA reads as TGTGCCAGCAGCCCTAAGACAGGGTCTAATTCACCCCTCCACTTT. This codes for CASSPKTGSNSPLHF.

The genes are TRBV5-1 and TRBJ2-1; 9 bases are a match to TRBD1. V lost 0 bases and J lost 9; bases outside the gene matches: 7. Germline loops: CDR1 SGHRS, CDR2 YFSETQ. This CDR3 has 15 residues. DNA for the CDR3: TGCGCCAGCAGCTTGGCCCCCGGGACAGGGTCTGAGCAGTTCTTC. Residues: CASSLAPGTGSEQFF.

V usage is TRBV30 and J usage is TRBJ1-1, with 9 bases fitting TRBD1. V was clipped by 7 bases and J by 1 base; unmatched bases: 4. The germline V gene encodes CDR1 GTSNPN and CDR2 SVGIG (reference sequence). The CDR3 length is 13 residues. CDR3 sequence (DNA): TGTGCCTCCGGGACAGGGTGGAACACTGAAGCTTTCTTT. Its protein is CASGTGWNTEAFF.

The V call is TRBV11-2, the J call TRBJ2-7; D gene unclear. V was pared by 0 bases and J by 5 bases, with 14 bases between. Germline-derived CDR1 and CDR2 are SGHAT and FQNNGV. There are 15 residues in the CDR3. CDR3 amino acids: CASSLDSHPADEQYF. CDR3 in DNA: TGTGCCAGCAGCTTAGATTCCCACCCCGCGGACGAGCAGTACTTC.

The chain is built from TRBV19 and TRBJ2-7; tentatively, D is TRBD1 (6 bases). This CDR3 has 12 residues. CDR1 is LNHDA and CDR2 is SQIVND in the germline V gene (reference sequence). V was shortened by 10 bases and J by 3 bases, with 13 bases between the two germline ends. The CDR3 region is CANPDSFYEQYF. CDR3 bases: TGTGCCAATCCGGACAGCTTCTACGAGCAGTACTTC.

This clone has only one observation. The chain is built from TRBV28 and TRBJ1-4; a weak D match, TRBD1 (6 bases). The CDR3 contains 13 residues. Germline assignment: CDR1 MDHEN and CDR2 SYDVKM. Trimming took off 6 bases at V and 1 base at J, with 6 bases between the two ends. The CDR3, as DNA: TGTGCCAGCAGAGGGGGAACTAATGAAAAACTGTTTTTT. This sequence encodes CASRGGTNEKLFF.

The chain carries TRBV19 and TRBJ2-1; a weak D match, TRBD1 (5 bases). Per germline, CDR1 LNHDA and CDR2 SQIVND (reference sequence). Between the trimmed V and J ends, which lost 8 bases and 8 bases, there was a span of 19 bases. The CDR3 consists of 14 residues. This CDR3 reads CASRRGPTRDEQFF. CDR3 DNA: TGTGCCAGTCGTAGGGGCCCCACACGCGATGAGCAGTTCTTC.

The chain carries TRBV5-1 and TRBJ2-7; possibly TRBD2 for D (6 bases). The germline V and J ends were trimmed by 4 bases and 0 bases, with 17 bases remaining between them. CDR3 size: 16 residues. Germline V gene lookup returns CDR1 SGHRS and CDR2 YFSETQ. The CDR3 DNA is TGCGCCAGCAGCCCGGGGACTTTCCTGTTCTCCTACGAGCAGTACTTC. It yields the protein CASSPGTFLFSYEQYF.

The chain has TRBV25-1 and TRBJ1-6, with no clear D. The CDR3 totals 13 residues. Germline assignment: CDR1 MGHDK and CDR2 SYGVNS. The ends were cut back, 10 bases at V and 4 bases at J, with 11 bases in the middle. In nucleotides, the CDR3 is TGTGCCACCGGATGGGCGTATAATTCACCCCTCCACTTT. Translation: CATGWAYNSPLHF.

The chain employs TRBV6-5 and TRBJ1-5, with 7 bases lining up with TRBD1. CDR1 is MNHEY and CDR2 is SVGAGI in the germline V gene. The J segment lost 6 bases and the V segment lost 6 bases, leaving 11 bases of the junction unmatched. This CDR3 contains 15 residues. In DNA, the CDR3 is TGTGCCAGCAGGGGGGGACAGAGGGTTGGTCAGCCCCAGCATTTT. Encoded protein: CASRGGQRVGQPQHF.

The chain couples TRBV7-2 to TRBJ2-7; TRBD2 aligns across 12 bases. The CDR3 totals 16 residues. Trimming took 1 base from V and 6 from J; bases not matched to a gene: 7. Germline V gene data show CDR1 as SGHTA and CDR2 as FQGNSA. This CDR3 is CASSLEATSGSSEQYF. CDR3 DNA sequence: TGTGCCAGCAGCTTAGAGGCGACTAGCGGGAGTTCCGAGCAGTACTTC.

The rearrangement links TRBV6-5 to TRBJ1-1; 8 bases match TRBD1. Germline CDR1 MNHEY, CDR2 SVGAGI. V shed 11 bases and J 3 bases; nucleotides not matched to a gene: 5. The CDR3 has 12 residues. This CDR3 is CAHRGQDTEAFF. CDR3 sequence (DNA): TGTGCCCACCGGGGACAGGACACTGAAGCTTTCTTT.

This clone was counted once. CDR3 residues: CASSYRQGVPTYEQYF. The CDR3 nucleotides read TGTGCCAGCAGTTACCGGCAGGGGGTACCAACCTACGAGCAGTACTTC. The rearrangement links TRBV6-5 to TRBJ2-7; the match to TRBD1 covers 7 bases. J was trimmed by 2 bases and V by 2 bases; bases with no gene match: 9. The length of the CDR3 is 16 residues. CDR1 is MNHEY, CDR2 SVGAGI, per germline.

V gene TRBV15 combines with J gene TRBJ2-5, with TRBD1 matching 8 bases. The length of the CDR3 is 15 residues. V was clipped by 1 base and J by 4 bases; unmatched bases: 5. The germline CDR1 and CDR2 sequences are LNHNV and YYDKDF (reference sequence). The CDR3 DNA follows: TGTGCCACCAGCAGAGGAGTGGGGACAGGAGAGACCCAGTACTTC. Protein product: CATSRGVGTGETQYF. The variable domain in full, completed from reference TRBV15 and TRBJ2-5, reads DAMVIQNPRYQVTQFGKPVTLSCSQTLNHNVMYWYQQKSSQAPKLLFHYYDKDFNNEADTPDNFQSRRPNTSFCFLDIRSPGLGDTAMYLCATSRGVGTGETQYFGPGTRLLVL.